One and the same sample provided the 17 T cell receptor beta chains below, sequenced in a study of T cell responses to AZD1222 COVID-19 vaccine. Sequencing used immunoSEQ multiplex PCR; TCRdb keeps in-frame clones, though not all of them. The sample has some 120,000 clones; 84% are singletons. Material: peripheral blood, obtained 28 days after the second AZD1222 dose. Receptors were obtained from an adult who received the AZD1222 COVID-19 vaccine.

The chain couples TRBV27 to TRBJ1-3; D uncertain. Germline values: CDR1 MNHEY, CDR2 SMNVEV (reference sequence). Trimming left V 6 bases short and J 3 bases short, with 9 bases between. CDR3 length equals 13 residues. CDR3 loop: CASSSHGGNTIYF. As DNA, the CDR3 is TGTGCCAGCAGCAGCCATGGTGGAAACACCATATATTTT.

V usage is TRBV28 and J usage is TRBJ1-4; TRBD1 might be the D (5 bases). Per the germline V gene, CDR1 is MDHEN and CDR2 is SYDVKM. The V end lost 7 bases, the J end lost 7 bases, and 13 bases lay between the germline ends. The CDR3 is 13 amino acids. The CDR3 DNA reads TGTGCCAGCACCTTCGGGGCTGTTGAAAAACTGTTTTTT. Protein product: CASTFGAVEKLFF. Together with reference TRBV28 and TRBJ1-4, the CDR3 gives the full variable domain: DVKVTQSSRYLVKRTGEKVFLECVQDMDHENMFWYRQDPGLGLRLIYFSYDVKMKEKGDIPEGYSVSREKKERFSLILESASTNQTSMYLCASTFGAVEKLFFGSGTQLSVL.

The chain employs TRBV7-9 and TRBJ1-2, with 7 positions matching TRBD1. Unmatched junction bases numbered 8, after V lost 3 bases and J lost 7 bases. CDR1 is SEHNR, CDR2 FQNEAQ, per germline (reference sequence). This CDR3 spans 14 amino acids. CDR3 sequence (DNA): TGTGCCAGCAGCTTGGCGCGTGGACAGGCTGGCTACACCTTC. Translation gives CASSLARGQAGYTF.

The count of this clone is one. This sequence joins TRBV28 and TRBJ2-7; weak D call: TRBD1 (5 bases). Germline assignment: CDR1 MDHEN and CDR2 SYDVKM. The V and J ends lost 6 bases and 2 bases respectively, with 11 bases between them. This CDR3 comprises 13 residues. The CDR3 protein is CASSSGITYEQYF. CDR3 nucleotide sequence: TGTGCCAGCAGCTCAGGGATAACCTACGAGCAGTACTTC. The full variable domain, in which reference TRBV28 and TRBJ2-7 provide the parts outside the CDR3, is DVKVTQSSRYLVKRTGEKVFLECVQDMDHENMFWYRQDPGLGLRLIYFSYDVKMKEKGDIPEGYSVSREKKERFSLILESASTNQTSMYLCASSSGITYEQYFGPGTRLTVT.

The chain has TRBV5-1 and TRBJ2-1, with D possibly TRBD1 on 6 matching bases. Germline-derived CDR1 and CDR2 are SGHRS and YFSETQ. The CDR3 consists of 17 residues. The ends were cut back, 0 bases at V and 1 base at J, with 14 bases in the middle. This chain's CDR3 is CASSLGPQRGSYNEQFF. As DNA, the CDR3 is TGCGCCAGCAGCTTGGGGCCCCAGAGGGGGTCCTACAATGAGCAGTTCTTC.

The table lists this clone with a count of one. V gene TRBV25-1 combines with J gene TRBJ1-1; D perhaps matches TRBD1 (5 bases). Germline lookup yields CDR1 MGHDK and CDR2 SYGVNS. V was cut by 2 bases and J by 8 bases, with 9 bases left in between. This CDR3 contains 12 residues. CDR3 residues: CASSEGRTEAFF. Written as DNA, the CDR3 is TGTGCCAGCAGTGAAGGCAGGACAGAAGCTTTCTTT.

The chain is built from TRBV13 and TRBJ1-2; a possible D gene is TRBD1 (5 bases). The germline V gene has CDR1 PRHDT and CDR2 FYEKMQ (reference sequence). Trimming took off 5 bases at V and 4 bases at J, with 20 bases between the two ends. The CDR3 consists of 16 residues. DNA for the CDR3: TGTGCCAGCAGCCGACAAGGGGAGGACCGGGGCTATGGCTACACCTTC. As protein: CASSRQGEDRGYGYTF.

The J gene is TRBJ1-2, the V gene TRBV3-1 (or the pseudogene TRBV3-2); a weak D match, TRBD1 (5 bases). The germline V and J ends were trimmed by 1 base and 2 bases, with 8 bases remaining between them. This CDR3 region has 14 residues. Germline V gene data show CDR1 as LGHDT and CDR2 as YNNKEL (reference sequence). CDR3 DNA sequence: TGTGCCAGCAGCCAAGGTGGGGGGAACTATGGCTACACCTTC. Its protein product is CASSQGGGNYGYTF.

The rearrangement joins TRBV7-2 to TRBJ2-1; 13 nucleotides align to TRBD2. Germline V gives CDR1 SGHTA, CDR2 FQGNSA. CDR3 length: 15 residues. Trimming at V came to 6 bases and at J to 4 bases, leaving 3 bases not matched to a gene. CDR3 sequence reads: CASRLTSGGYNEQFF. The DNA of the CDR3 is TGTGCCAGCAGGTTGACTAGCGGGGGGTACAATGAGCAGTTCTTC.

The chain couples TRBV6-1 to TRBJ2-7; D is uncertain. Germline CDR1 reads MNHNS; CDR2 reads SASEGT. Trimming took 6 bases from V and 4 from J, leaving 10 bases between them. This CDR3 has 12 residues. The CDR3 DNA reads TGTGCCAGCAGCCGGGTTCCATACGAGCAGTACTTC. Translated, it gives CASSRVPYEQYF.

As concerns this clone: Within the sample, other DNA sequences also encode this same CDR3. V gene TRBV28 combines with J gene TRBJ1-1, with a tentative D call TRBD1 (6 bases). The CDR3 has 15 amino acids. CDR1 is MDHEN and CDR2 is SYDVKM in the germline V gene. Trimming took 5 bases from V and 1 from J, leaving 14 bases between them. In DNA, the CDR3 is TGTGCCAGCAGTCCCAGGGGTGGGGGGAACACTGAAGCTTTCTTT. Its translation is CASSPRGGGNTEAFF.

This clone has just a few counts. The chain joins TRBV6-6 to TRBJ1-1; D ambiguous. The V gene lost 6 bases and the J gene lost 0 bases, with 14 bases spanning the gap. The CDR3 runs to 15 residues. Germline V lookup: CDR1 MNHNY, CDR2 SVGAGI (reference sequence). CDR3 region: CASSPSRVVNTEAFF. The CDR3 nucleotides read TGTGCCAGCAGCCCCAGCCGGGTGGTGAACACTGAAGCTTTCTTT.

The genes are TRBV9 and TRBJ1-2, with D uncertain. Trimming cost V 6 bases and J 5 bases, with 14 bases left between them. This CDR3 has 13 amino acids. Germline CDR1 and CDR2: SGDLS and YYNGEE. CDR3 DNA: TGTGCCAGCACCCGCGAGGGTGGTTATGGCTACACCTTC. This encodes CASTREGGYGYTF.

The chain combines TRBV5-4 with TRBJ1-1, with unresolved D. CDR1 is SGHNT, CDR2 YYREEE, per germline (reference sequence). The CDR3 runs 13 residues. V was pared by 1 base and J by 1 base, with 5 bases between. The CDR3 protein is CASSLPENTEAFF. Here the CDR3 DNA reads TGTGCCAGCAGCTTGCCCGAGAACACTGAAGCTTTCTTT.

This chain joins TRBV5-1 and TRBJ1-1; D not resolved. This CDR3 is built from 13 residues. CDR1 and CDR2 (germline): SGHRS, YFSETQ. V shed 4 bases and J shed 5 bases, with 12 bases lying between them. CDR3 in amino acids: CASSGEGVTEAFF. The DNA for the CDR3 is TGCGCCAGCAGCGGGGAGGGTGTGACTGAAGCTTTCTTT.

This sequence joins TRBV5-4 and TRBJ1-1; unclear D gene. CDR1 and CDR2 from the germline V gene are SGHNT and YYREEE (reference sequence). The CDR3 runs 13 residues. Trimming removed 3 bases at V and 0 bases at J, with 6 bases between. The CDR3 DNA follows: TGTGCCAGCAGCTCTTACATGAACACTGAAGCTTTCTTT. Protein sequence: CASSSYMNTEAFF.

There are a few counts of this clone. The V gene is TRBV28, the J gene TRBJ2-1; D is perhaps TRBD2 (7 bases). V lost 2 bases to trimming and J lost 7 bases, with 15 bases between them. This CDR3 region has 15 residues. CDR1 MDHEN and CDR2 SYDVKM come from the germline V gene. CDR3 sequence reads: CASSLITGGGNEQFF. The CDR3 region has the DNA TGTGCCAGCAGTTTAATAACGGGGGGCGGGAATGAGCAGTTCTTC.